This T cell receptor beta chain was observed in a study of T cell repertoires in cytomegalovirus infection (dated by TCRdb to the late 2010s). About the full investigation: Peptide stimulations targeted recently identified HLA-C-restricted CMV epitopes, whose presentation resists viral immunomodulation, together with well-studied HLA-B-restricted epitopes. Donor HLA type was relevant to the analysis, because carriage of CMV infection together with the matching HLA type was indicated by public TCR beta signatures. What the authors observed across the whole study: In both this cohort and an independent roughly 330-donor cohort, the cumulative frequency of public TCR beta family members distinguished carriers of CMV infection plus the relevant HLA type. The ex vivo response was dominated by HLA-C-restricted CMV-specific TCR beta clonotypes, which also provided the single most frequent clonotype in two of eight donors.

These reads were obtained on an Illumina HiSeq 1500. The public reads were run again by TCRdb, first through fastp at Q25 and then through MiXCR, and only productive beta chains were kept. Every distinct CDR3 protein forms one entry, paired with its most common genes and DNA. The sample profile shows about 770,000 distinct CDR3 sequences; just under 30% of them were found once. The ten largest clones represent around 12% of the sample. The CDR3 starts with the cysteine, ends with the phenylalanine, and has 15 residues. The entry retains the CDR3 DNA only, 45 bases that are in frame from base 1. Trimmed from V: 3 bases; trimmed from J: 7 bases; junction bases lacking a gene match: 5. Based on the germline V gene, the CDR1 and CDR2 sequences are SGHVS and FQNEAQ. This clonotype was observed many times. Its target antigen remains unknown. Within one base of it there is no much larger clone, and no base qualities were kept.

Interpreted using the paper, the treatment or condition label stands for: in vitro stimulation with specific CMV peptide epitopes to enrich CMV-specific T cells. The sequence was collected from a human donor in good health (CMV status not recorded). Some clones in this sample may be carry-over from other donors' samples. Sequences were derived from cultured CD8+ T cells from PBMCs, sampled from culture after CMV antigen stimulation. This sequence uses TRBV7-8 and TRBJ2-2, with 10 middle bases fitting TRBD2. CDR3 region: CASSFQRGGSGELFF. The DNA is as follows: TGTGCCAGCAGCTTTCAGCGGGGGGGCAGCGGGGAGCTGTTTTTT.